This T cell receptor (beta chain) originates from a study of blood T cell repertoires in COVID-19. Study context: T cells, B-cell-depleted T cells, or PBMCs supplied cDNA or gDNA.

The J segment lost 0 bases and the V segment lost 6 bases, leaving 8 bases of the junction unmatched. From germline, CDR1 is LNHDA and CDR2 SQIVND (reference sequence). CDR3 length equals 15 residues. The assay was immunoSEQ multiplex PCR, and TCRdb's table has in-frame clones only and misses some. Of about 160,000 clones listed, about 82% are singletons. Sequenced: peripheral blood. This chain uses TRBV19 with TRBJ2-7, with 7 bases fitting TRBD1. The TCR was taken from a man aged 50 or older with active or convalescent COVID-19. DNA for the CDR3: TGTGCCAGTAGCCCATCGAGGGGGCGCTCCTACGAGCAGTACTTC. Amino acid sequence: CASSPSRGRSYEQYF.